This entry lists 31 T cell receptor beta chains sequenced from one sample in a study of blood T cell repertoires in COVID-19. Data came from immunoSEQ multiplex PCR; TCRdb stores just in-frame clones and leaves some out. This table has about 200,000 clones, nearly 90% appearing once. The sequencing sample was made of PBMCs or T cells enriched from blood (not recorded which). The source of these receptors is a woman in her 30s with acute COVID-19.

V usage is TRBV4-1 and J usage is TRBJ2-7, with 9 bases matching TRBD1. Germline CDR1 reads MGHRA; CDR2 reads YSYEKL. The CDR3 runs 15 residues. J lost 7 bases, V lost 2 bases, and 9 bases had no gene match. Here the CDR3 DNA reads TGCGCCAGCAGCCAAACACAGGGGGCCGGGTATGAGCAGTACTTC. It encodes CASSQTQGAGYEQYF.

The V gene is TRBV21-1, the J gene TRBJ1-5; TRBD1 is the table's D call and was not checked against the DNA. TRBV21-1 has pseudogene status. The length of the CDR3 is 16 residues. CDR3 DNA sequence: TGTGCCAGCAGCCTTAAAAGAGGGGGCGTCAATCAGCCCCAGCATTTT. It yields the protein CASSLKRGGVNQPQHF.

This chain joins TRBV19 and TRBJ1-4, with 7 bases lining up with TRBD1. The ends lost 8 bases at V and 2 bases at J; junction bases unmatched: 14. CDR3 length equals 17 residues. From germline, CDR1 is LNHDA and CDR2 SQIVND (reference sequence). The CDR3 protein is CASRGQRQGYTNEKLFF. CDR3 nucleotide sequence: TGTGCCAGTCGCGGGCAGAGACAGGGATATACTAATGAAAAACTGTTTTTT.

This clone appeared once. The rearrangement joins TRBV7-2 to TRBJ2-1; 9 bases line up with TRBD2. Germline V lookup: CDR1 SGHTA, CDR2 FQGNSA. The V and J ends lost 5 bases and 7 bases, in that order; junction bases with no gene match: 12. The CDR3 loop spans 16 amino acids. DNA for the CDR3: TGTGCCAGCAGCCCCCTATTAGCGGGGGTTGGAAATGAGCAGTTCTTC. This sequence encodes CASSPLLAGVGNEQFF.

The chain has TRBV7-2 and TRBJ1-3; TRBD1 matches 9 bases. J was trimmed by 3 bases and V by 5 bases; bases with no gene match: 5. Per germline, CDR1 SGHTA and CDR2 FQGNSA. CDR3 size: 15 residues. The CDR3 DNA is TGTGCCAGCAGCGAGTACAGGGGGCTTGGAAACACCATATATTTT. Protein product: CASSEYRGLGNTIYF.

The chain has TRBV7-2 and TRBJ1-1; the D is unclear. The germline V and J ends were trimmed by 4 bases and 1 base, with 13 bases remaining between them. Germline V gene lookup returns CDR1 SGHTA and CDR2 FQGNSA. This CDR3 is 15 amino acids long. As DNA, the CDR3 is TGTGCCAGCAGCTCCTATATAAGTGAGAACACTGAAGCTTTCTTT. It specifies CASSSYISENTEAFF.

This chain links TRBV7-8 with TRBJ1-5; no firm D call. Trimming left V 5 bases short and J 5 bases short, with 7 bases between. CDR1 and CDR2 (germline): SGHVS, FQNEAQ. The CDR3 loop spans 12 amino acids. CDR3 sequence: CASSLSYQPQHF. Written as DNA, the CDR3 is TGTGCCAGCAGCCTATCCTATCAGCCCCAGCATTTT.

The gene calls are TRBV6-5 and TRBJ2-2; 10 positions agree with TRBD1. Germline trimming cut 5 bases from V and 6 bases from J; bases unmatched to any gene: 6. This CDR3 region has 15 residues. Germline CDR1 reads MNHEY; CDR2 reads SVGAGI. Here the CDR3 DNA reads TGTGCCAGCAGTAGACAGGGGGCAGGATCCGGGGAGCTGTTTTTT. Translating it yields CASSRQGAGSGELFF.

The V call is TRBV5-1, the J call TRBJ2-7; a possible D gene is TRBD1 (6 bases). This CDR3 is built from 14 residues. Germline V lookup: CDR1 SGHRS, CDR2 YFSETQ. Trimming stripped 0 bases from V and 2 bases from J, with 9 bases between. CDR3 DNA: TGCGCCAGCAGCTTGGACAGGGAAGCCTACGAGCAGTACTTC. Translating gives CASSLDREAYEQYF.

V and J are TRBV5-4 and TRBJ2-5, with unresolved D. The V end lost 1 base, the J end lost 3 bases, and 13 bases lay between the germline ends. The CDR3 runs to 15 residues. Per germline, CDR1 SGHNT and CDR2 YYREEE (reference sequence). The CDR3 loop reads CASSLWFGSEETQYF. Here the CDR3 DNA reads TGTGCCAGCAGCTTGTGGTTCGGCAGCGAAGAGACCCAGTACTTC.

The rearrangement links TRBV9 to TRBJ1-4; 9 nucleotides match TRBD1. The CDR3 spans 15 residues. Germline loops: CDR1 SGDLS, CDR2 YYNGEE. The V and J ends lost 2 bases and 3 bases, in that order; junction bases with no gene match: 2. The CDR3 region has the DNA TGTGCCAGCAGCGTGGGGACAGGGCCTAATGAAAAACTGTTTTTT. It yields the protein CASSVGTGPNEKLFF.

This chain connects TRBV5-1 to TRBJ1-1, with 7 bases matching TRBD1. The junction had 14 bases not matched to a gene; V was cut back by 5 bases and J by 1 base. This CDR3 contains 17 residues. CDR1 SGHRS and CDR2 YFSETQ come from the germline V gene. The CDR3 coding sequence is TGCGCCAGCAGACAAGATGGAACAGGGGCCTCGAACACTGAAGCTTTCTTT. This gives the protein CASRQDGTGASNTEAFF. Supplemented by reference TRBV5-1 and TRBJ1-1, the full variable domain reads KAGVTQTPRYLIKTRGQQVTLSCSPISGHRSVSWYQQTPGQGLQFLFEYFSETQRNKGNFPGRFSGRQFSNSRSEMNVSTLELGDSALYLCASRQDGTGASNTEAFFGQGTRLTVV.

The table lists this clone with a count of one. The same CDR3 also results from other DNA sequences found in this sample. V usage is TRBV4-1 and J usage is TRBJ1-1; D gene unclear. Trimming cost V 0 bases and J 1 base, with 9 bases left between them. Germline values: CDR1 MGHRA, CDR2 YSYEKL. This CDR3 spans 15 amino acids. The CDR3 reads CASSQEGRSNTEAFF. CDR3 sequence (DNA): TGCGCCAGCAGCCAAGAGGGCAGGTCGAACACTGAAGCTTTCTTT.

The chain recombines TRBV2 with TRBJ1-4; possible D gene TRBD1, 5 bases. In germline, CDR1 is SNHLY, CDR2 FYNNEI. The CDR3 is 15 amino acids. Trimming shortened V by 6 bases and J by 0 bases, and 11 bases separated the two germline ends. The CDR3 sequence is CASRPTVATNEKLFF. Written as DNA, the CDR3 is TGTGCCAGCAGACCGACAGTAGCAACTAATGAAAAACTGTTTTTT.

The chain recombines TRBV2 with TRBJ2-1; TRBD2 matches 8 bases. The CDR3 runs to 15 residues. Germline V gene data show CDR1 as SNHLY and CDR2 as FYNNEI. V was pared by 6 bases and J by 5 bases, with 9 bases of the junction left unmatched. CDR3 loop: CASRPDQRGNNEQFF. DNA of the CDR3: TGTGCCAGCAGGCCCGACCAGCGGGGGAACAATGAGCAGTTCTTC.

This clone came up once. The V and J genes are TRBV3-1 (or the pseudogene TRBV3-2) and TRBJ1-1, with 8 bases fitting TRBD1. The CDR3 is 15 amino acids. CDR1 is LGHDT, CDR2 YNNKEL, per germline (reference sequence). J was trimmed by 3 bases and V by 0 bases; bases with no gene match: 3. In DNA, the CDR3 is TGTGCCAGCAGCCAAGACTCGACAGGGGACACTGAAGCTTTCTTT. Protein product: CASSQDSTGDTEAFF.

The rearrangement uses TRBV7-2 and TRBJ2-1; 9 nucleotides line up with TRBD2. V shed 1 base, J shed 4 bases, and the junction held 5 bases outside the gene matches. This CDR3 is built from 16 residues. From germline, CDR1 is SGHTA and CDR2 FQGNSA. CDR3: CASSLGLAGQYNEQFF. The CDR3 nucleotides read TGTGCCAGCAGCTTAGGGCTAGCGGGGCAATACAATGAGCAGTTCTTC.

This rearrangement joins TRBV6-5 to TRBJ2-7; D might be TRBD2 (5 bases). Trimming cost V 6 bases and J 11 bases, with 14 bases left between them. The germline V gene has CDR1 MNHEY and CDR2 SVGAGI. The CDR3 spans 11 residues. CDR3: CASSFAREEYF. For the CDR3, the DNA is TGTGCCAGCAGCTTTGCGAGGGAAGAGTACTTC.

This chain uses TRBV5-6 with TRBJ1-1; 9 nucleotides line up with TRBD1. The CDR3 totals 16 residues. The ends lost 0 bases at V and 1 base at J; junction bases unmatched: 4. CDR1 SGHDT and CDR2 YYEEEE come from the germline V gene. In nucleotides, the CDR3 is TGTGCCAGCAGCTTGGGTCCGGGACAGGGGAACACTGAAGCTTTCTTT. Its translation is CASSLGPGQGNTEAFF.

The gene calls are TRBV7-2 and TRBJ1-1; unclear D gene. The CDR3 loop spans 15 amino acids. Trimming removed 1 base at V and 1 base at J, with 10 bases between. CDR1 and CDR2 (germline): SGHTA, FQGNSA. CDR3 nucleotide sequence: TGTGCCAGCAGCTTAGGTCGGTATAAGAACACTGAAGCTTTCTTT. This encodes CASSLGRYKNTEAFF.

The CDR3 bases are TGTGCCAGCAGCCTCCGCGGAGGGGAGAAGCATTTT. Encoded protein: CASSLRGGEKHF. This chain joins TRBV3-1 (or the pseudogene TRBV3-2) and TRBJ1-5; possibly TRBD1 for D (5 bases). The CDR3 runs 12 residues. The V end was cut by 4 bases, the J end by 14 bases, with 15 bases between. CDR1 is LGHDT and CDR2 is YNNKEL in the germline V gene (reference sequence).

The genes are TRBV30 and TRBJ1-2; perhaps TRBD1 as D (5 bases). This CDR3 spans 14 amino acids. The V end lost 4 bases, the J end lost 8 bases, and 20 bases lay between the germline ends. Germline V gene sequence: CDR1 GTSNPN, CDR2 SVGIG (reference sequence). The CDR3 nucleotides read TGTGCCTGGAACATTGGACGGATCGGGGGAGGCTACACCTTC. It is translated as CAWNIGRIGGGYTF.

The J gene is TRBJ1-3, the V gene TRBV5-4; tentatively, D is TRBD1 (5 bases). The germline V gene has CDR1 SGHNT and CDR2 YYREEE (reference sequence). The CDR3 loop spans 16 amino acids. Trimming took off 3 bases at V and 1 base at J, with 14 bases between the two ends. The CDR3 DNA is TGTGCCAGCAGCTGGGGGGGACGGGATTCTGGAAACACCATATATTTT. It encodes CASSWGGRDSGNTIYF.

CDR3 in amino acids: CASSPNTGGSEKLFF. The DNA for the CDR3 is TGTGCCAGCAGCCCAAATACAGGGGGCAGCGAAAAACTGTTTTTT. The V gene is TRBV5-4, the J gene TRBJ1-4; 9 nucleotides agree with TRBD1. In germline, CDR1 is SGHNT, CDR2 YYREEE (reference sequence). Trimming cost V 4 bases and J 8 bases; bases outside gene matches: 9. The CDR3 runs 15 residues.

V gene TRBV19 combines with J gene TRBJ1-1, with a possible D match to TRBD1 (6 bases). The CDR3 totals 13 residues. Trimming stripped 7 bases from V and 2 bases from J, with 11 bases between. CDR1 and CDR2 from the germline V gene are LNHDA and SQIVND (reference sequence). CDR3 DNA sequence: TGTGCCAGTACCCTGGGGACAAACACTGAAGCTTTCTTT. It codes for CASTLGTNTEAFF. The full variable domain, in which reference TRBV19 and TRBJ1-1 provide the parts outside the CDR3, is DGGITQSPKYLFRKEGQNVTLSCEQNLNHDAMYWYRQDPGQGLRLIYYSQIVNDFQKGDIAEGYSVSREKKESFPLTVTSAQKNPTAFYLCASTLGTNTEAFFGQGTRLTVV.

The rearrangement links TRBV7-2 to TRBJ1-2; 8 nucleotides align to TRBD1. V was pared by 4 bases and J by 3 bases, with 7 bases of the junction left unmatched. CDR1 and CDR2 from the germline V gene are SGHTA and FQGNSA. This CDR3 has 15 amino acids. The CDR3 DNA reads TGTGCCAGCAGCTCGAAGGGACAGGCGCACTATGGCTACACCTTC. It translates to CASSSKGQAHYGYTF.

The chain links TRBV2 to TRBJ1-5; D is undetermined. Per the germline V gene, CDR1 is SNHLY and CDR2 is FYNNEI. The CDR3 has 14 amino acids. The V end was cut by 7 bases, the J end by 0 bases, with 10 bases between. In DNA, the CDR3 is TGTGCCAGCACAAGAACTAATAGCAATCAGCCCCAGCATTTT. This codes for CASTRTNSNQPQHF.

V is TRBV30 and J is TRBJ2-1; 7 bases fit TRBD1. V gave up 2 bases and J gave up 7 bases; unmatched junction bases: 8. Germline V gene lookup returns CDR1 GTSNPN and CDR2 SVGIG (reference sequence). The CDR3 is 14 residues long. The CDR3 DNA is TGTGCCTGGAGTAGGGACAGCTGGGGTAATGAGCAGTTCTTC. This encodes CAWSRDSWGNEQFF. The full variable domain, completed using reference TRBV30 and TRBJ2-1, is SQTIHQWPATLVQPVGSPLSLECTVEGTSNPNLYWYRQAAGRGLQLLFYSVGIGQISSEVPQNLSASRPQDRQFILSSKKLLLSDSGFYLCAWSRDSWGNEQFFGPGTRLTVL.

About this clone: Distinct nucleotide sequences in the sample also encode this CDR3. This chain uses TRBV29-1 with TRBJ1-1; a weak D match, TRBD1 (5 bases). The CDR3 sequence is 14 residues long. CDR1 is SQVTM, CDR2 ANQGSEA, per germline. The ends were cut back, 4 bases at V and 2 bases at J, with 14 bases in the middle. This chain's CDR3 is CSVVGAGLNTEAFF. The CDR3 DNA is TGCAGCGTTGTAGGGGCAGGGTTAAACACTGAAGCTTTCTTT. The full variable domain, its missing parts supplied by reference TRBV29-1 and TRBJ1-1, is SAVISQKPSRDICQRGTSLTIQCQVDSQVTMMFWYRQQPGQSLTLIATANQGSEATYESGFVIDKFPISRPNLTFSTLTVSNMSPEDSSIYLCSVVGAGLNTEAFFGQGTRLTVV.

The chain carries TRBV7-3 and TRBJ2-2; D perhaps matches TRBD2 (6 bases). Germline V gene lookup returns CDR1 SGHTA and CDR2 FQGTGA. The V end lost 5 bases, the J end lost 6 bases, and 16 bases lay between the germline ends. CDR3 length: 15 amino acids. CDR3 sequence: CASSPSGGMAGELFF. The DNA for the CDR3 is TGTGCCAGCAGCCCGAGTGGAGGGATGGCCGGGGAGCTGTTTTTT.

The chain uses TRBV2 and TRBJ2-7; TRBD1 agrees at 8 bases. This CDR3 comprises 14 residues. Losses at the gene ends were 5 bases for V and 5 bases for J; bases not matched to a gene: 8. CDR1 and CDR2 (germline): SNHLY, FYNNEI. Written as DNA, the CDR3 is TGTGCCAGCAGTCCGGGACAGGCGCAGCACGAGCAGTACTTC. It encodes CASSPGQAQHEQYF.